The entry that follows covers one TCR beta chain sequence. This record comes from a study of blood T cell repertoires in COVID-19. On the study more broadly: Samples representing acute and convalescent COVID-19 were sourced from the United States, Italy and Spain.

Profiled with immunoSEQ multiplex PCR; TCRdb holds only in-frame clones, not every one. This table has roughly 220,000 clones, around 83% appearing once. V was pared by 0 bases and J by 6 bases, with 17 bases between. Germline V gene data show CDR1 as GTSNPN and CDR2 as SVGIG (reference sequence). CDR3 length equals 15 residues. V usage is TRBV30 and J usage is TRBJ1-2; D call uncertain. Sequencing was carried out using peripheral blood. This clonotype was sampled from a woman in her 50s with COVID-19, enrolled during active disease. CDR3 protein: CAWSVLEGGSNGYTF. The CDR3, as DNA: TGTGCCTGGAGTGTACTCGAGGGAGGGTCGAATGGCTACACCTTC.